The TCR beta chain under discussion was sequenced for a study of regulatory T cells in long-lasting Graves disease. CDR3-region Arm-PCR and iRepertoire HTBI primers produced the TCR beta libraries. TCRdb used MiXCR to reprocess the multiplex PCR reads, holding one entry per CDR3 protein. The table records 350,000 to 400,000 distinct CDR3 sequences, roughly 17% of them present only once. Time point indicated: newly diagnosed GD, antithyroid drugs for less than 3 months. Preparation of the TCR library used RNA extracted from PBMCs. The patients were enrolled through endocrinology in Xi'an, China. CDR1 and CDR2 from the germline V gene are DFQATT and SNEGSKA (reference sequence). Trimming pared 2 bases from V and 8 bases from J, leaving 9 bases between. The CDR3 has 12 amino acids. This clonotype was counted only a few times. Its antigen is undetermined. Study results and caveats: Accuracy might have suffered from few samples.

These sequences were also reported in another study, on T cells in Graves' hyperthyroidism and ophthalmopathy. That study adds: First-round RT-PCR with HTBI primers amplified the TCR CDR3 region. Expanded thyroid clonotypes (above 0.001) were mostly also found in blood.

The clonotype comes from a woman aged 18-29 years with Graves disease. V is TRBV20-1 and J is TRBJ1-4; D uncertain. The source material was peripheral blood mononuclear cells (PBMCs), sampled at new diagnosis, from a patient treated with antithyroid drugs. CDR3 sequence: CSARREYEKLFF. The DNA for the CDR3 is TGCAGTGCTAGACGGGAGTACGAAAAACTGTTTTTT.